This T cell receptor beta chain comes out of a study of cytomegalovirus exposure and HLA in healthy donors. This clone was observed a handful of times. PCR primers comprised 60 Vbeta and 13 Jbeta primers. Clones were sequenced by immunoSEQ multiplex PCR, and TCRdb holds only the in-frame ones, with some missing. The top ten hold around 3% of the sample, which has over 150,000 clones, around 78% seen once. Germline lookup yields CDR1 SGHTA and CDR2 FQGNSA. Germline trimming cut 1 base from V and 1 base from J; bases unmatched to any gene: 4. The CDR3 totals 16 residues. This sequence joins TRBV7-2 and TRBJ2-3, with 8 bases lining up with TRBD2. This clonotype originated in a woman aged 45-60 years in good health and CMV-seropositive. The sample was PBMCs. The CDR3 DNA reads TGTGCCAGCAGCTTAGTGGCGGGGGGTGGCACAGATACGCAGTATTTT. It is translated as CASSLVAGGGTDTQYF.